These 32 T cell receptor beta chains were sequenced from one sample in a study of blood T cell repertoires in COVID-19. Assay: immunoSEQ multiplex PCR; the TCRdb copy retains only in-frame clones and omits some. The sample has some 140,000 clones; roughly 84% are singletons. The sequenced sample was PBMCs or T cells enriched from blood (not recorded which). These receptors were taken from a man between 40 and 49 years old with acute COVID-19.

V is TRBV2 and J is TRBJ2-7; 8 nucleotides match TRBD1. Trimming cost V 9 bases and J 1 base; bases outside gene matches: 5. CDR1 is SNHLY and CDR2 is FYNNEI in the germline V gene. This CDR3 region has 13 residues. The CDR3 DNA is TGTGCCAGTAACAGGGGGTCTTCCTACGAGCAGTACTTC. Its translation: CASNRGSSYEQYF.

The chain joins TRBV14 to TRBJ2-7, with D possibly TRBD2 on 6 matching bases. Trimming removed 3 bases from V and 5 bases from J, with 17 bases in between. In germline, CDR1 is SGHDN, CDR2 FVKESK. The CDR3 spans 15 residues. The CDR3 region is CASSHLQEGPNEQYF. Here the CDR3 DNA reads TGTGCCAGCAGCCATCTTCAGGAGGGCCCTAACGAGCAGTACTTC.

The gene calls are TRBV3-1 (or the pseudogene TRBV3-2) and TRBJ1-2; D not resolved. This CDR3 has 16 amino acids. The germline V and J ends were trimmed by 0 bases and 3 bases, with 14 bases remaining between them. The V gene's germline CDR1 is LGHDT and CDR2 YNNKEL (reference sequence). CDR3 loop: CASSQDPGRAYYGYTF. DNA of the CDR3: TGTGCCAGCAGCCAAGACCCGGGGAGGGCGTACTATGGCTACACCTTC.

The DNA for the CDR3 is TGTGCCAGCAGCAAAACGGAGGGCGACACTGAAGCTTTCTTT. Translating gives CASSKTEGDTEAFF. The genes are TRBV7-8 and TRBJ1-1; D not resolved. This CDR3 comprises 14 residues. The ends were cut back, 5 bases at V and 3 bases at J, with 13 bases in the middle. In germline, CDR1 is SGHVS, CDR2 FQNEAQ.

This clone came up once. The chain links TRBV3-1 (or the pseudogene TRBV3-2) to TRBJ2-5; tentative D call: TRBD2 (5 bases). CDR1 LGHDT and CDR2 YNNKEL come from the germline V gene (reference sequence). CDR3 length: 17 residues. V was shortened by 1 base and J by 5 bases, with 20 bases between the two germline ends. CDR3 amino acids: CASSQAQDLSGSETQYF. DNA of the CDR3: TGTGCCAGCAGCCAAGCCCAGGACCTGTCGGGGTCCGAGACCCAGTACTTC.

Here the CDR3 DNA reads TGTGCCAGCTCTCGGGGGGAGGAGACCCAGTACTTC. This encodes CASSRGEETQYF. The chain recombines TRBV12-3 or TRBV12-4 with TRBJ2-5, with TRBD2 identical over 7 bases. V gave up 8 bases and J gave up 5 bases; unmatched junction bases: 5. The CDR3 loop spans 12 amino acids.

This chain uses TRBV30 with TRBJ1-5; D remains ambiguous. CDR3 length equals 14 residues. With 0 bases removed from V and 2 bases from J, the gap between germline ends came to 8 bases. The germline CDR1 and CDR2 sequences are GTSNPN and SVGIG (reference sequence). The DNA of the CDR3 is TGTGCCTGGAGTGTACTACTCGGCAATCAGCCCCAGCATTTT. Amino acids: CAWSVLLGNQPQHF.

The rearrangement links TRBV7-9 to TRBJ1-4, with TRBD1 matching over 10 bases. Losses at the gene ends were 5 bases for V and 6 bases for J; bases not matched to a gene: 6. CDR1 is SEHNR and CDR2 is FQNEAQ in the germline V gene (reference sequence). CDR3 size: 15 residues. The CDR3 coding sequence is TGTGCCAGCAGCATATCCGGGACAGGGGATGAAAAACTGTTTTTT. Translating gives CASSISGTGDEKLFF.

The V call is TRBV29-1, the J call TRBJ2-5; TRBD2 matches 11 bases. CDR3 length: 13 residues. Germline V gene data show CDR1 as SQVTM and CDR2 as ANQGSEA. The junction had 5 bases not matched to a gene; V was cut back by 8 bases and J by 3 bases. CDR3 residues: CSITTSGEETQYF. Written as DNA, the CDR3 is TGCAGCATAACGACTAGCGGGGAAGAGACCCAGTACTTC.

This chain connects TRBV7-8 to TRBJ2-6, with 9 bases identical to TRBD2. The CDR3 covers 17 residues. Germline V gene lookup returns CDR1 SGHVS and CDR2 FQNEAQ. The V and J ends lost 7 bases and 4 bases, in that order; junction bases with no gene match: 11. This CDR3 reads CASTDISGRTGANVLTF. As DNA, the CDR3 is TGTGCCAGCACAGATATTAGCGGGAGAACAGGGGCCAACGTCCTGACTTTC.

This sequence joins TRBV4-2 and TRBJ2-2; tentative D call: TRBD2 (6 bases). Trimming cost V 3 bases and J 1 base, with 15 bases left between them. The CDR3 extends over 17 amino acids. Germline V gene sequence: CDR1 LGHNA, CDR2 YNFKEQ. The CDR3 region has the DNA TGTGCCAGCAGCCAGGCGGGGAGGATACTGAACACCGGGGAGCTGTTTTTT. Amino acid sequence: CASSQAGRILNTGELFF.

V and J are TRBV5-1 and TRBJ2-1, with D possibly TRBD2 on 5 matching bases. The germline gives CDR1 SGHRS, CDR2 YFSETQ. The germline V and J ends were trimmed by 0 bases and 4 bases, with 8 bases remaining between them. CDR3 size: 14 residues. This chain's CDR3 is CASSLEDLYNEQFF. The CDR3 DNA reads as TGCGCCAGCAGCTTGGAGGACTTATACAATGAGCAGTTCTTC.

The CDR3 DNA is TGCGCCAGCAGCTTGGGATCCGGGACAGGACTAGCGGGAGGGCCGGATGAGCAGTACTTC. Amino acid sequence: CASSLGSGTGLAGGPDEQYF. V gene TRBV5-1 combines with J gene TRBJ2-7, with 15 bases identical to TRBD2. V gave up 0 bases and J gave up 7 bases; unmatched junction bases: 17. Germline V gives CDR1 SGHRS, CDR2 YFSETQ. The CDR3 is made up of 20 amino acids.

This clone showed up just once. The chain recombines TRBV7-9 with TRBJ2-6; D remains unclear. Trimming left V 2 bases short and J 0 bases short, with 5 bases between. The CDR3 consists of 15 residues. The germline CDR1 and CDR2 sequences are SEHNR and FQNEAQ (reference sequence). The CDR3 DNA is TGTGCCAGCAGCTTATTTAACTCTGGGGCCAACGTCCTGACTTTC. It encodes CASSLFNSGANVLTF.

The CDR3 coding sequence is TGTGCCAGCAGCTTCCACCCGGTCGATGACTATGGCTACACCTTC. As protein: CASSFHPVDDYGYTF. This chain links TRBV7-6 with TRBJ1-2; D gene unclear. The V and J ends lost 3 bases and 3 bases respectively, with 14 bases between them. The CDR3 is 15 amino acids. Germline V gene sequence: CDR1 SGHVS, CDR2 FNYEAQ.

This chain uses TRBV27 with TRBJ2-7, with 11 nucleotides matching TRBD2. V lost 6 bases and J lost 4; bases outside the gene matches: 11. CDR1 is MNHEY, CDR2 SMNVEV, per germline (reference sequence). The CDR3 runs 16 residues. CDR3 sequence reads: CASRILAGVVGYEQYF. DNA of the CDR3: TGTGCCAGCAGGATACTAGCGGGAGTCGTTGGGTACGAGCAGTACTTC.

The rearrangement links TRBV5-4 to TRBJ2-2; a possible D gene is TRBD1 (5 bases). This CDR3 contains 13 residues. Per the germline V gene, CDR1 is SGHNT and CDR2 is YYREEE (reference sequence). V dropped 4 bases and J dropped 4 bases, with 8 bases sitting between them. The CDR3 protein is CASSGHLTGELFF. The CDR3 DNA is TGTGCCAGCAGCGGACATCTCACCGGGGAGCTGTTTTTT.

This rearrangement joins TRBV24-1 to TRBJ2-1; D is ambiguous. The V gene's germline CDR1 is KGHDR and CDR2 SFDVKD. Between the trimmed V and J ends, which lost 1 base and 8 bases, there was a span of 2 bases. CDR3 length: 11 amino acids. CDR3 nucleotides: TGTGCCACCAGTGATTTCGATGAGCAGTTCTTC. As protein: CATSDFDEQFF.

In this sample, this clone turned up once. CDR3 sequence reads: CASTDRLAPSYNEQFF. In nucleotides, the CDR3 is TGTGCCAGCACCGACCGACTAGCGCCGTCCTACAATGAGCAGTTCTTC. The chain has TRBV28 and TRBJ2-1; 8 bases line up with TRBD2. The V and J ends lost 7 bases and 1 base, in that order; junction bases with no gene match: 9. Germline V CDR1 and CDR2: MDHEN, SYDVKM. The CDR3 has 16 amino acids.

This clone occurred once. The chain combines TRBV3-1 (or the pseudogene TRBV3-2) with TRBJ1-1; D is perhaps TRBD1 (6 bases). V was cut by 6 bases and J by 3 bases, with 17 bases left in between. Germline loops: CDR1 LGHDT, CDR2 YNNKEL (reference sequence). This CDR3 has 15 amino acids. The CDR3 here is CASRPSGGQDTEAFF. The CDR3 nucleotides are TGTGCCAGCAGGCCGTCCGGGGGGCAGGACACTGAAGCTTTCTTT.

The chain links TRBV10-3 to TRBJ2-2; 10 positions agree with TRBD1. V was clipped by 4 bases and J by 4 bases; unmatched bases: 3. The length of the CDR3 is 15 residues. Germline V lookup: CDR1 ENHRY, CDR2 SYGVKD. The CDR3 loop reads CAISGGDRGTGELFF. CDR3 sequence (DNA): TGTGCCATCAGTGGCGGGGACAGGGGCACCGGGGAGCTGTTTTTT.

In this sample, this clone turned up once. At one end, the junction sequence differs from germline, possibly due to a read error. This chain links TRBV13 with TRBJ2-4, with TRBD2 as a possible D gene (6 bases). Germline lookup yields CDR1 PRHDT and CDR2 FYEKMQ (reference sequence). The CDR3 runs 13 residues. Written as DNA, the CDR3 is TGTGCCAGCAGAGCCCCGGGACTCGGGTCTTTAGACTTC. Its translation is CASRAPGLGSLDF.

The chain employs TRBV28 and TRBJ1-4; D is unresolved. The V end was cut by 5 bases, the J end by 3 bases, with 16 bases between. CDR1 MDHEN and CDR2 SYDVKM come from the germline V gene. The CDR3 has 16 residues. The CDR3 sequence: CASSPTRERPNEKLFF. CDR3 coding DNA: TGTGCCAGCAGTCCCACTAGGGAACGACCTAATGAAAAACTGTTTTTT.

J is TRBJ2-6 and V is TRBV9, with TRBD1 matching over 7 bases. V was pared by 0 bases and J by 1 base, with 7 bases of the junction left unmatched. Germline V gene data show CDR1 as SGDLS and CDR2 as YYNGEE. The CDR3 is made up of 18 amino acids. CDR3 sequence: CASSVDTGDRSGANVLTF. The CDR3 DNA sequence: TGTGCCAGCAGCGTAGATACAGGGGATCGTTCTGGGGCCAACGTCCTGACTTTC.

This clone was observed a handful of times. The chain uses TRBV25-1 and TRBJ2-1; 8 nucleotides align to TRBD1. Trimming cost V 6 bases and J 1 base; bases outside gene matches: 2. Per germline, CDR1 MGHDK and CDR2 SYGVNS. This CDR3 region has 14 residues. For the CDR3, the DNA is TGTGCCAGCAGCCGGGACAGGTCCTACAATGAGCAGTTCTTC. Translating gives CASSRDRSYNEQFF.

This clone showed up just once. The chain combines TRBV4-2 with TRBJ1-4; D remains unclear. The CDR3 totals 15 residues. Trimming shortened V by 4 bases and J by 8 bases, and 17 bases separated the two germline ends. Germline V gene sequence: CDR1 LGHNA, CDR2 YNFKEQ. The CDR3 spells CASSPPGVVGEKLFF. CDR3 nucleotides: TGTGCCAGCAGCCCCCCGGGAGTAGTAGGGGAAAAACTGTTTTTT.

The chain has TRBV15 and TRBJ2-1, with 7 bases lining up with TRBD1. V gave up 7 bases and J gave up 0 bases; unmatched junction bases: 12. Germline V lookup: CDR1 LNHNV, CDR2 YYDKDF (reference sequence). The CDR3 totals 17 residues. In DNA form, the CDR3 reads TGTGCCACCACCGCATACAGGGGCGAAAGCTCCTACAATGAGCAGTTCTTC. As protein: CATTAYRGESSYNEQFF.

The rearrangement uses TRBV4-3 and TRBJ2-1; TRBD1 might be the D (6 bases). The CDR3 totals 16 residues. V was cut by 4 bases and J by 1 base, with 14 bases left in between. Germline CDR1 reads LGHNA; CDR2 reads YSLEER. Here the CDR3 reads CASSPLTGRSYNEQFF. The CDR3 nucleotides are TGCGCCAGCAGCCCCCTCACAGGGCGTTCCTACAATGAGCAGTTCTTC.

This sequence joins TRBV27 and TRBJ2-7, with 7 bases fitting TRBD1. The V segment lost 7 bases and the J segment 4 bases; nucleotides outside the gene matches: 13. The CDR3 spans 15 residues. The germline CDR1 and CDR2 sequences are MNHEY and SMNVEV (reference sequence). The CDR3 region is CASKRTGQQFYEQYF. CDR3 nucleotide sequence: TGTGCCAGCAAGAGGACGGGACAGCAATTTTACGAGCAGTACTTC.

The chain carries TRBV15 and TRBJ1-1; a possible D gene is TRBD1 (6 bases). V shed 2 bases and J shed 4 bases, with 20 bases lying between them. The CDR3 runs to 17 residues. Germline CDR1 and CDR2: LNHNV and YYDKDF (reference sequence). The CDR3 coding sequence is TGTGCCACCAGCAGATACCCGGGGGGAAGAGGGGGCACTGAAGCTTTCTTT. It yields the protein CATSRYPGGRGGTEAFF.

The chain is built from TRBV9 and TRBJ2-2; 10 bases match TRBD1. From germline, CDR1 is SGDLS and CDR2 YYNGEE. Germline trimming cut 5 bases from V and 0 bases from J; bases unmatched to any gene: 7. The CDR3 extends over 17 amino acids. Written as DNA, the CDR3 is TGTGCCAGCAGAAGGACAGGGGGGGACGCGAACACCGGGGAGCTGTTTTTT. Its protein is CASRRTGGDANTGELFF.

The genes are TRBV6-2 or TRBV6-3 and TRBJ2-7; TRBD2 is a possible D gene (6 bases). The CDR3 spans 13 residues. Trimming removed 2 bases at V and 1 base at J, with 6 bases between. Germline CDR1 MNHEY, CDR2 SVGEGT. The CDR3 DNA sequence: TGTGCCAGCAGTTACGGGGGGTCCTACGAGCAGTACTTC. It yields the protein CASSYGGSYEQYF.